These T cell receptor beta chains were read from a single sample in a study of cytomegalovirus exposure and HLA in healthy donors. Repertoires were generated with immunoSEQ multiplex PCR, while TCRdb's copy carries only in-frame clones and drops some. Found here are approximately 100,000 clones, 60% to 85% of them singletons; the top ten hold approximately 5.3%. The source material was PBMCs. These receptor sequences come from a young woman in good health and CMV-seropositive. Both conserved end residues are part of each CDR3. The D gene is left open where the match is weak. Clone size, where shown, is once, few, many, or a class for clones that have expanded.

DNA: TGTGCCAGCAGCTCCCACTACGAGCAGTACTTC
CDR3: CASSSHYEQYF
size: NA
D: NA
J: TRBJ2-7
V: TRBV7-8

DNA: TGCGCCAGCAGCCCCCAGCTAGGAGGCACAGATACGCAGTATTTT
CDR3: CASSPQLGGTDTQYF
size: few
D: NA
J: TRBJ2-3
V: TRBV4-1

DNA: TGTGCCAGCAGTGCCCCCGAGTTC
CDR3: CASSAPEF
size: few
D: NA
J: TRBJ2-7
V: TRBV2

DNA: TGTGCTAAGCTATCCTACGAGCAGTACTTC
CDR3: CAKLSYEQYF
size: few
D: NA
J: TRBJ2-7
V: TRBV19

DNA: TGTGCCAGCAGTTTATACAGGGGTGAAAAACTGTTTTTT
CDR3: CASSLYRGEKLFF
size: NA
D: TRBD1
J: TRBJ1-4
V: TRBV27

DNA: TGTGCCAGCAGGCCACAGGGTTACTATGGCTACACCTTC
CDR3: CASRPQGYYGYTF
size: once
D: NA
J: TRBJ1-2
V: TRBV28

DNA: TGTGCCAGCAGCTCCCGACCGGGCGGGTGGGAGACCCAGTACTTC
CDR3: CASSSRPGGWETQYF
size: NA
D: NA
J: TRBJ2-5
V: TRBV7-3

DNA: TGTGCCAGCAGTCCAGATCCCGCATCGTACAATGAGCAGTTCTTC
CDR3: CASSPDPASYNEQFF
size: NA
D: NA
J: TRBJ2-1
V: TRBV7-9

DNA: TGTGCCAGCGGTCGGCAGGGGGCTACCGGGGAGCTGTTTTTT
CDR3: CASGRQGATGELFF
size: few
D: TRBD1
J: TRBJ2-2
V: TRBV11-3

DNA: TGTGCCAGCAGTTACTCGAACAGCCCTAACTATGGCTACACCTTC
CDR3: CASSYSNSPNYGYTF
size: NA
D: NA
J: TRBJ1-2
V: TRBV6-6

DNA: TGCGCCAGCAGCACTCCAGCGGGGGGAACTGAAGCTTTCTTT
CDR3: CASSTPAGGTEAFF
size: NA
D: NA
J: TRBJ1-1
V: TRBV5-1

DNA: TGTGCCACCAGCAGAGAGGACAGAAACTATGGCTACACCTTC
CDR3: CATSREDRNYGYTF
size: NA
D: NA
J: TRBJ1-2
V: TRBV15

DNA: TGCAGCGTTTCCCACATAGCGTCGGGCTACGAGCAGTACTTC
CDR3: CSVSHIASGYEQYF
size: NA
D: NA
J: TRBJ2-7
V: TRBV29-1

DNA: TGTGCCAGCAGCTTGCTCCGGGACAGTTACGAGCAGTACTTC
CDR3: CASSLLRDSYEQYF
size: NA
D: TRBD1
J: TRBJ2-7
V: TRBV7-8

DNA: TGTGCCAGCAGCTCAAGGACTAGGCCGAATGAGCAGTACTTC
CDR3: CASSSRTRPNEQYF
size: NA
D: TRBD2
J: TRBJ2-7
V: TRBV7-8

DNA: TGCGCCAGCAGCGACTGGACAGGGGATAATGAAAAACTGTTTTTT
CDR3: CASSDWTGDNEKLFF
size: NA
D: TRBD1
J: TRBJ1-4
V: TRBV5-1

DNA: TGTGCCAGCAGCTTCACCACCGGACAGGGGAGGGAAGCTTTCTTT
CDR3: CASSFTTGQGREAFF
size: NA
D: TRBD1
J: TRBJ1-1
V: TRBV5-4

DNA: TGTGCCAGCAGTTCACCGTCGAGGATTTATAGCAATCAGCCCCAGCATTTT
CDR3: CASSSPSRIYSNQPQHF
size: NA
D: NA
J: TRBJ1-5
V: TRBV28

DNA: TGTGCCAGCAGACCTAGCGGGAGCTATGAGACCCAGTACTTC
CDR3: CASRPSGSYETQYF
size: NA
D: TRBD2
J: TRBJ2-5
V: TRBV7-9

DNA: TGTGCCAGCATTACCTATCCGGGAAGTAACACTGAAGCTTTCTTT
CDR3: CASITYPGSNTEAFF
size: NA
D: NA
J: TRBJ1-1
V: TRBV6-5

DNA: TGTGCCAGCAGGGTTAGACAGGGAACCAACGAAAAACTGTTTTTT
CDR3: CASRVRQGTNEKLFF
size: NA
D: TRBD1
J: TRBJ1-4
V: TRBV6-5

DNA: TGCAGCGCATCAGGGCCCACCGGGGAGCTGTTTTTT
CDR3: CSASGPTGELFF
size: NA
D: NA
J: TRBJ2-2
V: TRBV29-1